This T cell receptor (beta chain) was sequenced for a study of OX40 agonist ivuxolimab in advanced cancers. Study context: In three patients, partial responses were observed, one with hepatocellular carcinoma and two with cutaneous melanoma.

V shed 3 bases and J shed 6 bases, with 10 bases lying between them. CDR1 and CDR2 (germline): SGHDT, YYEEEE. This CDR3 is built from 12 residues. This table comes from immunoSEQ multiplex PCR, and its TCRdb copy is limited to in-frame clones, with some not included. This repertoire shows 100,000 or so clones, roughly 90% found once; its top ten account for under 4%. As to this clone: Its target is unknown.

Study-wide findings and caveats: More expanded clones were found, on average, in CD8+ than in CD4+ T cells.

This sequence originates from an adult with an advanced solid tumor such as melanoma, head and neck, liver or kidney cancer. The gene calls are TRBV5-6 and TRBJ2-7; D may be TRBD1 (6 bases). Material: CD4+ or CD8+ T cells sorted from blood, obtained in a trial of the OX40 agonist ivuxolimab. The CDR3 sequence: CASSSRQAEQYF. The CDR3 DNA reads as TGTGCCAGCAGCTCGCGACAGGCCGAGCAGTACTTC.